Below, one T cell receptor (beta chain) is given with its context. This sample stems from a study of blood T cell repertoires in COVID-19. Source study methods: Counts of nucleated cells, estimated from reference gene primer amplification, were obtained. Clones were sequenced by immunoSEQ multiplex PCR, and TCRdb holds only the in-frame ones, with some missing. The D gene and trimming were derived from the DNA, and the V and J assignments and clone size from that table. The sample shows tens of thousands of clones, about 88% of them seen only once. The CDR3 extends over 15 amino acids. V lost 0 bases, J lost 2 bases, and 5 bases stayed unmatched. The germline gives CDR1 SGDLS, CDR2 YYNGEE.

Sequenced input: peripheral blood. The TCR was taken from a woman between 70 and 85 years old with active COVID-19. The gene calls are TRBV9 and TRBJ2-7; 7 bases match TRBD2. CDR3 loop: CASSVVGTKTYEQYF. CDR3 DNA: TGTGCCAGCAGCGTAGTGGGGACTAAGACCTACGAGCAGTACTTC. Full variable domain (remainder filled in from reference TRBV9 and TRBJ2-7): DSGVTQTPKHLITATGQRVTLRCSPRSGDLSVYWYQQSLDQGLQFLIQYYNGEERAKGNILERFSAQQFPDLHSELNLSSLELGDSALYFCASSVVGTKTYEQYFGPGTRLTVT.